Below, 10 T cell receptor beta chains from the same sample are listed, as sequenced in a study of technical replicates of blood from a handful of donors. Clones were sequenced by immunoSEQ multiplex PCR, and TCRdb holds only the in-frame ones, with some missing. In the table there are about 75,000 clones, 95% to 98% of which are singletons. What was sequenced was T cells isolated from PBMCs. These TCRs come from a human donor in good health.

This clone was seen once. CDR3 protein: CASSSAGGFETQYF. DNA of the CDR3: TGTGCCAGCAGCTCAGCGGGAGGGTTCGAGACCCAGTACTTC. The chain employs TRBV7-9 and TRBJ2-5, with 10 nucleotides matching TRBD2. After removal of 4 bases from V and 5 bases from J, the junction contained 4 bases not matched to a gene. Germline assignment: CDR1 SEHNR and CDR2 FQNEAQ (reference sequence). The CDR3 consists of 14 residues.

The V gene is TRBV4-1, the J gene TRBJ2-3; weak D call: TRBD2 (5 bases). Trimming shortened V by 6 bases and J by 2 bases, and 18 bases separated the two germline ends. The CDR3 is 16 amino acids. The germline V gene has CDR1 MGHRA and CDR2 YSYEKL. CDR3 coding DNA: TGCGCCAGCAGACCGGGGTTCCTTTCCCACACAGATACGCAGTATTTT. It specifies CASRPGFLSHTDTQYF.

The chain links TRBV7-9 to TRBJ2-5; no clear D. Between the trimmed V and J ends, which lost 2 bases and 2 bases, there was a span of 3 bases. The CDR3 has 12 amino acids. CDR1 is SEHNR and CDR2 is FQNEAQ in the germline V gene (reference sequence). Here the CDR3 reads CASSLLQETQYF. The CDR3 coding sequence is TGTGCCAGCAGCTTACTACAAGAGACCCAGTACTTC.

This chain joins TRBV11-2 and TRBJ1-3; D is uncertain. The CDR3 contains 15 residues. The germline gives CDR1 SGHAT, CDR2 FQNNGV. Trimming stripped 7 bases from V and 1 base from J, with 14 bases between. The CDR3 DNA follows: TGTGCCAGCACCCTTTTGAGAGGGTCTGGAAACACCATATATTTT. It codes for CASTLLRGSGNTIYF.

V is TRBV19 and J is TRBJ1-4, with TRBD1 identical over 8 bases. After removal of 10 bases from V and 4 bases from J, the junction contained 11 bases not matched to a gene. Looked up from germline, CDR1 is LNHDA and CDR2 is SQIVND (reference sequence). This CDR3 has 15 amino acids. The CDR3 protein is CATRGADRGNEKLFF. The CDR3 DNA follows: TGTGCCACCCGCGGGGCAGACAGGGGTAATGAAAAACTGTTTTTT.

The chain combines TRBV27 with TRBJ1-2, with D perhaps matching TRBD1 (5 bases). The CDR3 extends over 12 amino acids. The ends were cut back, 6 bases at V and 3 bases at J, with 8 bases in the middle. Germline values: CDR1 MNHEY, CDR2 SMNVEV (reference sequence). CDR3 nucleotides: TGTGCCAGCAGGCAGGGTCACTATGGCTACACCTTC. It specifies CASRQGHYGYTF.

V and J are TRBV5-1 and TRBJ2-7, with TRBD1 identical over 11 bases. Germline CDR1 is SGHRS and CDR2 is YFSETQ. The ends lost 4 bases at V and 4 bases at J; junction bases unmatched: 7. There are 15 residues in the CDR3. The CDR3 here is CASSPRGDRGYEQYF. The CDR3 DNA is TGCGCCAGCAGCCCAAGGGGGGACAGGGGGTACGAGCAGTACTTC.

The rearrangement links TRBV5-6 to TRBJ2-2; D ambiguous. The germline V and J ends were trimmed by 5 bases and 2 bases, with 10 bases remaining between them. The CDR3 sequence is 14 residues long. The V gene's germline CDR1 is SGHDT and CDR2 YYEEEE. The CDR3 spells CASSPHINTGELFF. The CDR3 coding sequence is TGTGCCAGCAGTCCGCACATAAACACCGGGGAGCTGTTTTTT.

The chain has TRBV4-1 and TRBJ2-7; 8 nucleotides agree with TRBD1. CDR3 size: 15 residues. Germline trimming cut 2 bases from V and 1 base from J; bases unmatched to any gene: 4. CDR1 and CDR2 (germline): MGHRA, YSYEKL. Written as DNA, the CDR3 is TGCGCCAGCAGCCAACCAGACAGGGGTTCCTACGAGCAGTACTTC. Its protein product is CASSQPDRGSYEQYF.

The chain has TRBV5-4 and TRBJ2-5; 14 bases fit TRBD2. The J segment lost 2 bases and the V segment lost 0 bases, leaving 0 bases of the junction unmatched. CDR1 and CDR2 from the germline V gene are SGHNT and YYREEE (reference sequence). The CDR3 length is 16 residues. The CDR3 nucleotides are TGTGCCAGCAGCTTGGGACTAGCGGGGGGGCAAGAGACCCAGTACTTC. Translating gives CASSLGLAGGQETQYF. Full variable domain (rest looked up from reference TRBV5-4 and TRBJ2-5): ETGVTQSPTHLIKTRGQQVTLRCSSQSGHNTVSWYQQALGQGPQFIFQYYREEENGRGNFPPRFSGLQFPNYSSELNVNALELDDSALYLCASSLGLAGGQETQYFGPGTRLLVL.